Below, 8 T cell receptor beta chains from the same sample are listed, as sequenced in a study of beta chain features in type 1 diabetes. Study outcomes and limitations: Across all four CD4+ subsets, people with type 1 diabetes showed modestly shorter TCRB CDR3s.

The sequenced template was cDNA made from the entire isolated RNA. TCRdb's table, derived via immunoSEQ multiplex PCR, lists solely in-frame clones and lacks some. The table includes some 130,000 clones, roughly 10% detected once. Their recognized antigens are unknown. Sequenced sample: central memory CD4+ T cells from blood. The receptors were sampled from a man in his thirties or forties with type 1 diabetes.

This clone has only a few counts. The chain links TRBV11-1 to TRBJ2-1; 9 positions match TRBD2. Germline CDR1 is SGHAT and CDR2 is FQDESV (reference sequence). V was clipped by 3 bases and J by 5 bases; unmatched bases: 11. The CDR3 loop spans 17 amino acids. CDR3 region: CASSFGLARGVNNEQFF. The CDR3 DNA is TGTGCCAGCAGCTTTGGACTAGCGCGGGGGGTCAACAATGAGCAGTTCTTC.

This clone turned up a few times. J is TRBJ2-5 and V is TRBV6-1; TRBD2 aligns across 8 bases. The J segment lost 9 bases and the V segment lost 2 bases, leaving 8 bases of the junction unmatched. Germline V gene sequence: CDR1 MNHNS, CDR2 SASEGT. This CDR3 spans 14 amino acids. DNA for the CDR3: TGTGCCAGCAGTGAACCTGCCCTAGCGGGTGCCCAGTACTTC. It yields the protein CASSEPALAGAQYF.

The chain uses TRBV7-3 and TRBJ2-7; weak D call: TRBD2 (7 bases). This CDR3 spans 16 amino acids. The V end lost 3 bases, the J end lost 4 bases, and 19 bases lay between the germline ends. The germline CDR1 and CDR2 sequences are SGHTA and FQGTGA. CDR3 nucleotides: TGTGCCAGCAGCTTGGCCGGCGGGGGCATTAAGTACGAGCAGTACTTC. Translating it yields CASSLAGGGIKYEQYF.

The chain employs TRBV5-1 and TRBJ2-1; 13 nucleotides line up with TRBD2. CDR3 length: 16 amino acids. Unmatched junction bases numbered 5, after V lost 6 bases and J lost 2 bases. Germline V gene data show CDR1 as SGHRS and CDR2 as YFSETQ. The CDR3 is CASKLAGGPAYNEQFF. CDR3 coding DNA: TGCGCCAGCAAACTAGCGGGGGGGCCGGCCTACAATGAGCAGTTCTTC.

The chain uses TRBV4-1 and TRBJ2-7, with D unresolved. The germline V gene has CDR1 MGHRA and CDR2 YSYEKL. The CDR3 runs 15 residues. V was pared by 0 bases and J by 2 bases, with 11 bases between. As DNA, the CDR3 is TGCGCCAGCAGCCAAGAGAGTTCCGCCGCCTACGAGCAGTACTTC. It yields the protein CASSQESSAAYEQYF.

The J gene is TRBJ2-2, the V gene TRBV19; weak D call: TRBD2 (6 bases). The CDR3 is 17 amino acids. Looked up from germline, CDR1 is LNHDA and CDR2 is SQIVND (reference sequence). Trimming took 3 bases from V and 0 from J, leaving 14 bases between them. CDR3 sequence (DNA): TGTGCCAGTAGTATTTACGGCCCGGGAGCGAACACCGGGGAGCTGTTTTTT. Translated, it gives CASSIYGPGANTGELFF.

The J gene is TRBJ2-1, the V gene TRBV4-2; D remains ambiguous. Germline assignment: CDR1 LGHNA and CDR2 YNFKEQ. V lost 1 base to trimming and J lost 8 bases, with 15 bases between them. CDR3 length equals 15 residues. CDR3 residues: CASSQGIQASDEQFF. The CDR3 nucleotides read TGTGCCAGCAGCCAAGGGATCCAGGCTTCGGATGAGCAGTTCTTC.

This clone was seen a few times. V is TRBV5-1 and J is TRBJ1-5; TRBD1 might be the D (6 bases). This CDR3 region has 13 residues. V was shortened by 4 bases and J by 5 bases, with 10 bases between the two germline ends. The germline V gene encodes CDR1 SGHRS and CDR2 YFSETQ. Written as DNA, the CDR3 is TGCGCCAGCAGCGCGGACAGCTATCAGCCCCAGCATTTT. Its translation: CASSADSYQPQHF. The full variable domain, completed using reference TRBV5-1 and TRBJ1-5, is KAGVTQTPRYLIKTRGQQVTLSCSPISGHRSVSWYQQTPGQGLQFLFEYFSETQRNKGNFPGRFSGRQFSNSRSEMNVSTLELGDSALYLCASSADSYQPQHFGDGTRLSIL.